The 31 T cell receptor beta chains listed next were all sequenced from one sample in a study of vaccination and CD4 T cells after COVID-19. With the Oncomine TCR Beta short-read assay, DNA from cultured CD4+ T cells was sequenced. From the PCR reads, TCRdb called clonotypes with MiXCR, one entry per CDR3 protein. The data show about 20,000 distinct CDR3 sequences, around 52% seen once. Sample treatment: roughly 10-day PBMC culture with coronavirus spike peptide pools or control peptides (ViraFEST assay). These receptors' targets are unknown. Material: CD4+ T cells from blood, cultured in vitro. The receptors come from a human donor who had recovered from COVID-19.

The CDR3 sequence is CASSLVGDYGYTF. CDR3 bases: TGCGCCAGCAGCTTGGTGGGGGACTATGGCTACACCTTC. The chain links TRBV5-1 to TRBJ1-2; weak D call: TRBD1 (5 bases). Germline V gives CDR1 SGHRS, CDR2 YFSETQ. The CDR3 runs 13 residues. Trimming stripped 0 bases from V and 3 bases from J, with 6 bases between.

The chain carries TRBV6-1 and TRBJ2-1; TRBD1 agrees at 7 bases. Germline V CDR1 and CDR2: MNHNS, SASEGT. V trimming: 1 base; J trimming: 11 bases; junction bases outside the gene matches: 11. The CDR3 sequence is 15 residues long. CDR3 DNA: TGTGCCAGCAGTGAAGGGTGGGGACAGCCAAGAAAGCAGTTCTTC. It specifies CASSEGWGQPRKQFF.

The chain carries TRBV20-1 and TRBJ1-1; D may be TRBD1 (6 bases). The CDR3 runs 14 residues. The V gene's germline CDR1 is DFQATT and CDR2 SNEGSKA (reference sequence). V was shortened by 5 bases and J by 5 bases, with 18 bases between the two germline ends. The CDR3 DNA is TGCAGTGCTTCCGGAGGGGGAGGGGGAACTGAAGCTTTCTTT. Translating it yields CSASGGGGGTEAFF.

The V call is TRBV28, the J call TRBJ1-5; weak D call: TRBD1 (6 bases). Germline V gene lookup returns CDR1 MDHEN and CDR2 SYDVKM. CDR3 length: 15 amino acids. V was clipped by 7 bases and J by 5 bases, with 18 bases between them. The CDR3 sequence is CASTPLRGSDQPQHF. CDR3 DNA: TGTGCCAGCACCCCGCTTAGGGGGAGCGATCAGCCCCAGCATTTT.

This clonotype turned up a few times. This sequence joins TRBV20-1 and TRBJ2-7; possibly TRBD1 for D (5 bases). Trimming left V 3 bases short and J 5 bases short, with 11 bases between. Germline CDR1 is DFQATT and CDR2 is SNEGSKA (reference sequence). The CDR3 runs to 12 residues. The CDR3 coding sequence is TGCAGTGCTAGCAGGGCGTCAGACGAGCAGTACTTC. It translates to CSASRASDEQYF.

The CDR3 DNA sequence: TGTGCCAGCAGCTTTCGACAAGTGAACACTGAAGCTTTCTTT. It is translated as CASSFRQVNTEAFF. The V and J genes are TRBV9 and TRBJ1-1; no definite D call. This CDR3 region has 14 residues. Germline-derived CDR1 and CDR2 are SGDLS and YYNGEE. V was pared by 4 bases and J by 0 bases, with 10 bases between. The variable domain in full, completed from reference TRBV9 and TRBJ1-1, reads DSGVTQTPKHLITATGQRVTLRCSPRSGDLSVYWYQQSLDQGLQFLIQYYNGEERAKGNILERFSAQQFPDLHSELNLSSLELGDSALYFCASSFRQVNTEAFFGQGTRLTVV.

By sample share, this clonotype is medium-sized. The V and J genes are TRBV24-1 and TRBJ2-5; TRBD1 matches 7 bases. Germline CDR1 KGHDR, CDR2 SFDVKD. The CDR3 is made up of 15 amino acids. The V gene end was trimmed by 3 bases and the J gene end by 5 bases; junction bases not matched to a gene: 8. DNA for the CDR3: TGTGCCACCAGTGATACCACAGGGGCGTGGGAGACCCAGTACTTC. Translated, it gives CATSDTTGAWETQYF.

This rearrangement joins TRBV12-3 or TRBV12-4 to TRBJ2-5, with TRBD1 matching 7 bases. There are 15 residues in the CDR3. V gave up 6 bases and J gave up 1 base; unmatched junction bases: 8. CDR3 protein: CASSRHEGAQETQYF. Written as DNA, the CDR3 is TGTGCCAGCAGCCGTCACGAGGGGGCCCAAGAGACCCAGTACTTC.

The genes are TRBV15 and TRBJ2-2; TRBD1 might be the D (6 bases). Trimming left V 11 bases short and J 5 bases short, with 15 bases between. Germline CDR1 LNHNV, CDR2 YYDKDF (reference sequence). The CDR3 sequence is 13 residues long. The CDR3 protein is CAAMDSFTGELFF. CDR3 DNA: TGTGCCGCGATGGACAGTTTTACCGGGGAGCTGTTTTTT.

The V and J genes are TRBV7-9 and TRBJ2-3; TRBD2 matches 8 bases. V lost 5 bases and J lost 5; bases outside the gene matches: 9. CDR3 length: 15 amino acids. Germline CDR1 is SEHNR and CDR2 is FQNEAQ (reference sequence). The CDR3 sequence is CASSPRGGEIDTQYF. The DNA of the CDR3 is TGTGCCAGCAGCCCACGGGGGGGGGAGATAGATACGCAGTATTTT.

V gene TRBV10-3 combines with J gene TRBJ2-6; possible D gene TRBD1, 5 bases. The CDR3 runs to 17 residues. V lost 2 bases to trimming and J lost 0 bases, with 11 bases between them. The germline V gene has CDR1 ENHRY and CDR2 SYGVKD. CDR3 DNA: TGTGCCATCAGTGAGGTCAGGGCACTCTCTGGGGCCAACGTCCTGACTTTC. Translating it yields CAISEVRALSGANVLTF.

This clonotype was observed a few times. For the CDR3, the DNA is TGTGCCACCAGTGAGGGGAGCGGGGGAAACAATGAGCAGTTCTTC. Encoded protein: CATSEGSGGNNEQFF. V gene TRBV24-1 combines with J gene TRBJ2-1, with 8 bases lining up with TRBD2. This CDR3 has 15 residues. J gave up 5 bases and V 4 bases, and 6 bases lay outside the gene matches. Germline V CDR1 and CDR2: KGHDR, SFDVKD.

CDR3 sequence: CASSLTTGSNQPQHF. For the CDR3, the DNA is TGTGCCAGCAGCCTAACGACAGGTAGCAATCAGCCCCAGCATTTT. The chain couples TRBV7-2 to TRBJ1-5; perhaps TRBD1 as D (6 bases). The V and J ends lost 5 bases and 0 bases respectively, with 11 bases between them. The CDR3 runs to 15 residues. Germline-derived CDR1 and CDR2 are SGHTA and FQGNSA.

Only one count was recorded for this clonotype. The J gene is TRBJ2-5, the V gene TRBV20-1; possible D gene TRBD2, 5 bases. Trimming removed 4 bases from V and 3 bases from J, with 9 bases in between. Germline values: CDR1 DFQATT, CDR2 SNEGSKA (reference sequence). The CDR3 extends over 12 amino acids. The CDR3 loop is CSATDGKETQYF. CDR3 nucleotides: TGCAGTGCTACCGACGGGAAAGAGACCCAGTACTTC.

The CDR3 DNA follows: TGTGCCAGCAGCGCCGACGGCATAGGACTGTTTTTT. This encodes CASSADGIGLFF. The chain links TRBV2 to TRBJ1-4, with D unclear. The CDR3 is made up of 12 amino acids. Trimming left V 6 bases short and J 13 bases short, with 15 bases between. Germline V lookup: CDR1 SNHLY, CDR2 FYNNEI.

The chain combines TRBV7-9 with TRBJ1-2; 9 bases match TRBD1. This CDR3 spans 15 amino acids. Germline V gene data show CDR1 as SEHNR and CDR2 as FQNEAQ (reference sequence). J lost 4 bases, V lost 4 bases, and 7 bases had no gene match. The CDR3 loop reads CASSSSDRGSYGYTF. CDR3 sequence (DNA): TGTGCCAGCAGCTCGTCGGACAGGGGATCCTATGGCTACACCTTC.

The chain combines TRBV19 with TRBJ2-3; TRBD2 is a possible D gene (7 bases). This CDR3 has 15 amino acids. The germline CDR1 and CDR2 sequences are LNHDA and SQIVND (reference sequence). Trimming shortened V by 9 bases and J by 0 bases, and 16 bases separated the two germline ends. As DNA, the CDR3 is TGTGCCAGGACCTCGGGGGGCGATAGCACAGATACGCAGTATTTT. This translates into CARTSGGDSTDTQYF. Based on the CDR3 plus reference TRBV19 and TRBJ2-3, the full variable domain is DGGITQSPKYLFRKEGQNVTLSCEQNLNHDAMYWYRQDPGQGLRLIYYSQIVNDFQKGDIAEGYSVSREKKESFPLTVTSAQKNPTAFYLCARTSGGDSTDTQYFGPGTRLTVL.

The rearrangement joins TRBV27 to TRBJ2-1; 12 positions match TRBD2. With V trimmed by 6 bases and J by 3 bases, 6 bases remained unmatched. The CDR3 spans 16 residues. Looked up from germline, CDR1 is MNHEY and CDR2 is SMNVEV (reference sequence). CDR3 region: CASSSGTSGFYNEQFF. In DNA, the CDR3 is TGTGCCAGCAGCTCCGGGACTAGCGGGTTCTACAATGAGCAGTTCTTC.

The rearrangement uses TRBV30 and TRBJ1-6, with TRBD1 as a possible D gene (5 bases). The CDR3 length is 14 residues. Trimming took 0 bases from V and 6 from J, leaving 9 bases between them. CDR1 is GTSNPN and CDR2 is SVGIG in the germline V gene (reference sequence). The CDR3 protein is CAWSVAGINSPLHF. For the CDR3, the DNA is TGTGCCTGGAGTGTGGCAGGGATTAATTCACCCCTCCACTTT.

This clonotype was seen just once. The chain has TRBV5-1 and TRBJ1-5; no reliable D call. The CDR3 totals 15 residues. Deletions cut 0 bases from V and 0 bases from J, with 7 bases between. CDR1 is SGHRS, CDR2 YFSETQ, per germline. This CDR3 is CASSLGQDSNQPQHF. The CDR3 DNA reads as TGCGCCAGCAGCTTGGGGCAGGATAGCAATCAGCCCCAGCATTTT.

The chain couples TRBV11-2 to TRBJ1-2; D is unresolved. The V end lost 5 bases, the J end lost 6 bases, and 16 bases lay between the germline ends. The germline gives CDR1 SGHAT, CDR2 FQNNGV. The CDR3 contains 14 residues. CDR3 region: CASSPPERWDGYTF. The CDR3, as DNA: TGTGCCAGCAGCCCCCCGGAGCGGTGGGATGGCTACACCTTC.

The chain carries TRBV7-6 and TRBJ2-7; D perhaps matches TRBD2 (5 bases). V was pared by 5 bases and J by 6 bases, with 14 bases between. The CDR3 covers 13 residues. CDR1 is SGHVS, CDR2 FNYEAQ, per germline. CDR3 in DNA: TGTGCCAGCAGCCGGGGTGGGTGGGGCGAGCAGTACTTC. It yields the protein CASSRGGWGEQYF.

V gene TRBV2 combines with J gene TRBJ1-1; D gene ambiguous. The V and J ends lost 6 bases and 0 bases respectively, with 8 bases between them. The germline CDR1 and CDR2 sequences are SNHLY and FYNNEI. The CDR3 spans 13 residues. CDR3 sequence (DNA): TGTGCCAGCAGCTTACAGTTGAACACTGAAGCTTTCTTT. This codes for CASSLQLNTEAFF. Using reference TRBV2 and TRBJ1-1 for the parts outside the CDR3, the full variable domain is EPEVTQTPSHQVTQMGQEVILRCVPISNHLYFYWYRQILGQKVEFLVSFYNNEISEKSEIFDDQFSVERPDGSNFTLKIRSTKLEDSAMYFCASSLQLNTEAFFGQGTRLTVV.

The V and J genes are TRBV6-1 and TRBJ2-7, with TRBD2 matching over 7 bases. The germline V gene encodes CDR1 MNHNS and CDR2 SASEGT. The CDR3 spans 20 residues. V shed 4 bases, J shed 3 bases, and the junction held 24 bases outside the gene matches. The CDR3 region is CASSGGTAMGRGRNLYEQYF. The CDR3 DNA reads TGTGCCAGCAGTGGTGGGACCGCCATGGGGCGCGGGAGAAACCTCTACGAGCAGTACTTC.

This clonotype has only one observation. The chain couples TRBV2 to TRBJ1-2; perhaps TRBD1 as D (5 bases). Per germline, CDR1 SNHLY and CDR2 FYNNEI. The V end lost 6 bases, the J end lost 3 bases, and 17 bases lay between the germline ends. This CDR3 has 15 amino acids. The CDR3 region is CASRPRQMSDYGYTF. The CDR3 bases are TGTGCCAGCAGACCTCGACAGATGTCTGACTATGGCTACACCTTC.

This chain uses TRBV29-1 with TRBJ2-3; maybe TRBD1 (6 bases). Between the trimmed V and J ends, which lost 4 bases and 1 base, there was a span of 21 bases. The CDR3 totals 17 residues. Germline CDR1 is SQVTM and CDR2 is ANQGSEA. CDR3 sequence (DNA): TGCAGCGTTGGGCCCCGGGACACGGAACCCCGCACAGATACGCAGTATTTT. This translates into CSVGPRDTEPRTDTQYF.

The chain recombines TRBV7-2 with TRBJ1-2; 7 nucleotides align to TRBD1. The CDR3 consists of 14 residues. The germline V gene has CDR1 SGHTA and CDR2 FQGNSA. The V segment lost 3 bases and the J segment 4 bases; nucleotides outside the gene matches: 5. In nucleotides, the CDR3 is TGTGCCAGCAGCTTGGCCGGGACAGCCTATGGCTACACCTTC. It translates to CASSLAGTAYGYTF.

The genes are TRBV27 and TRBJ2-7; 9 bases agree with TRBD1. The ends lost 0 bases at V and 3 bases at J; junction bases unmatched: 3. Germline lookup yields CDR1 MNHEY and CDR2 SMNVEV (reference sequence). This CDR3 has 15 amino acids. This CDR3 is CASSLSLTGGYEQYF. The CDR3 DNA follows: TGTGCCAGCAGTTTATCGTTGACAGGGGGCTACGAGCAGTACTTC.

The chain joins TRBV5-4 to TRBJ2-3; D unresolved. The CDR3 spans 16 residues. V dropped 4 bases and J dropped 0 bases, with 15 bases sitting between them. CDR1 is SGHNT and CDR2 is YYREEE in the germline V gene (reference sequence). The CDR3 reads CASSALGYRSTDTQYF. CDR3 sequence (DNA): TGTGCCAGCAGCGCCCTGGGGTACCGTAGCACAGATACGCAGTATTTT.

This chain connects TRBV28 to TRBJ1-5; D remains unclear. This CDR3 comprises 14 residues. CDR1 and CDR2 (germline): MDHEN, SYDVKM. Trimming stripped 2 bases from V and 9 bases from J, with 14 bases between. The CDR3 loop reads CASSLVSSPRPQHF. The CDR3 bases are TGTGCCAGCAGTTTAGTCTCCAGCCCGCGGCCCCAGCATTTT.

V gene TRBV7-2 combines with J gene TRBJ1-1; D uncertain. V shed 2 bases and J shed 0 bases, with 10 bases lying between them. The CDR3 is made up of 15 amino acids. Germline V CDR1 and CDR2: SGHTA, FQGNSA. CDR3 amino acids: CASSLSGGMNTEAFF. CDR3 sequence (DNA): TGTGCCAGCAGCTTAAGTGGAGGGATGAACACTGAAGCTTTCTTT.